Following are 22 T cell receptor beta chains from one sample sequenced in a study of cytomegalovirus exposure and HLA in healthy donors. Only in-frame clones appear in the TCRdb table, and some are missing; sequencing was by immunoSEQ multiplex PCR. The data show fewer than 400,000 clones, 88% seen once. Source material: PBMCs. The receptors stem from a man between 25 and 39 years old in good health and CMV-seronegative.

The V and J genes are TRBV7-9 and TRBJ1-1; 7 bases are shared with TRBD1. Germline V gene lookup returns CDR1 SEHNR and CDR2 FQNEAQ (reference sequence). V shed 3 bases and J 1 base; nucleotides not matched to a gene: 11. This CDR3 spans 17 amino acids. CDR3 protein: CASSFGNAGQENTEAFF. The CDR3, as DNA: TGTGCCAGCAGCTTTGGAAATGCCGGACAGGAGAACACTGAAGCTTTCTTT. Complete variable domain (other parts from reference TRBV7-9 and TRBJ1-1): DTGVSQNPRHKITKRGQNVTFRCDPISEHNRLYWYRQTLGQGPEFLTYFQNEAQLEKSRLLSDRFSAERPKGSFSTLEIQRTEQGDSAMYLCASSFGNAGQENTEAFFGQGTRLTVV.

This clone turned up a few times. V gene TRBV30 combines with J gene TRBJ2-7; 7 bases are shared with TRBD1. Germline trimming cut 2 bases from V and 6 bases from J; bases unmatched to any gene: 7. The CDR3 totals 13 residues. CDR1 and CDR2 from the germline V gene are GTSNPN and SVGIG (reference sequence). The CDR3 sequence: CAWSSGTAAEQYF. The CDR3 bases are TGTGCCTGGAGTTCCGGGACAGCGGCCGAGCAGTACTTC.

The chain employs TRBV6-5 and TRBJ2-7, with D tentatively TRBD2 (7 bases). CDR3 length equals 14 residues. V was pared by 2 bases and J by 5 bases, with 13 bases between. Germline lookup yields CDR1 MNHEY and CDR2 SVGAGI. CDR3 region: CASSYGGAGNEQYF. In DNA, the CDR3 is TGTGCCAGCAGTTACGGGGGGGCAGGGAACGAGCAGTACTTC.

The chain uses TRBV5-1 and TRBJ2-2; TRBD1 matches at 7 bases. This CDR3 region has 13 residues. V trimming: 6 bases; J trimming: 4 bases; junction bases outside the gene matches: 3. Germline CDR1 SGHRS, CDR2 YFSETQ. CDR3 region: CASNPGGTGELFF. The DNA of the CDR3 is TGCGCCAGCAACCCAGGGGGCACCGGGGAGCTGTTTTTT.

This clone was observed a single time. The chain has TRBV15 and TRBJ1-6; 7 bases are a match to TRBD1. The germline V gene has CDR1 LNHNV and CDR2 YYDKDF (reference sequence). The CDR3 covers 14 residues. J gave up 6 bases and V 6 bases, and 5 bases lay outside the gene matches. The CDR3 loop reads CATRNRGRNSPLHF. The CDR3 DNA reads as TGTGCCACCAGAAACAGGGGTCGTAATTCACCCCTCCACTTT.

This clone was seen only a few times. The CDR3 here is CAWIPRRDGYEQYF. The CDR3 nucleotides are TGTGCCTGGATCCCTCGGCGGGACGGATACGAGCAGTACTTC. The V gene is TRBV30, the J gene TRBJ2-7; a weak D match, TRBD2 (6 bases). The CDR3 is 14 amino acids. The germline gives CDR1 GTSNPN, CDR2 SVGIG (reference sequence). Between the trimmed V and J ends, which lost 4 bases and 4 bases, there was a span of 17 bases.

This chain links TRBV7-6 with TRBJ2-7; 10 nucleotides line up with TRBD2. The J segment lost 3 bases and the V segment lost 5 bases, leaving 10 bases of the junction unmatched. The CDR3 is 16 residues long. The germline CDR1 and CDR2 sequences are SGHVS and FNYEAQ. The CDR3 nucleotides are TGTGCCAGCAGCCCCCGCCCGGGACTAGCGAACTACGAGCAGTACTTC. This encodes CASSPRPGLANYEQYF.

The rearrangement joins TRBV5-1 to TRBJ2-7; possible D gene TRBD1, 6 bases. Trimming shortened V by 7 bases and J by 2 bases, and 16 bases separated the two germline ends. The germline gives CDR1 SGHRS, CDR2 YFSETQ. This CDR3 is built from 14 residues. This chain's CDR3 is CASFKTGTPYEQYF. In DNA, the CDR3 is TGCGCCAGCTTCAAAACAGGGACACCCTACGAGCAGTACTTC.

The chain has TRBV9 and TRBJ2-3, with TRBD2 matching over 13 bases. Germline V gene lookup returns CDR1 SGDLS and CDR2 YYNGEE. This CDR3 has 17 residues. V was clipped by 4 bases and J by 0 bases; unmatched bases: 5. CDR3 sequence: CASSIGLAGDSTDTQYF. The CDR3, as DNA: TGTGCCAGCAGCATCGGACTAGCGGGGGATAGCACAGATACGCAGTATTTT.

This chain uses TRBV27 with TRBJ1-6; D call uncertain. Germline V CDR1 and CDR2: MNHEY, SMNVEV (reference sequence). This CDR3 has 14 amino acids. V was cut by 5 bases and J by 8 bases, with 13 bases left in between. The CDR3 sequence is CASSLPGYDSPLHF. The CDR3 DNA is TGTGCCAGCAGTCTACCGGGGTATGATTCACCCCTCCACTTT.

This sequence joins TRBV5-1 and TRBJ2-3, with 9 bases aligning to TRBD1. CDR1 and CDR2 (germline): SGHRS, YFSETQ. The V and J ends lost 4 bases and 4 bases, in that order; junction bases with no gene match: 7. The CDR3 loop spans 15 amino acids. The CDR3 DNA sequence: TGCGCCAGCAGCAGAACGGGACAGGGCTCAGATACGCAGTATTTT. Translation: CASSRTGQGSDTQYF.

The CDR3 protein is CASSLNTGSNSPLHF. CDR3 nucleotides: TGTGCCAGCAGCCTTAATACAGGGTCCAATTCACCCCTCCACTTT. The chain combines TRBV5-6 with TRBJ1-6, with D perhaps matching TRBD1 (6 bases). Germline V gene sequence: CDR1 SGHDT, CDR2 YYEEEE. V shed 4 bases and J shed 7 bases, with 15 bases lying between them. The CDR3 consists of 15 residues.

The rearrangement joins TRBV6-6 to TRBJ2-1; TRBD2 is a possible D gene (6 bases). The CDR3 is 14 amino acids. Germline CDR1 and CDR2: MNHNY and SVGAGI (reference sequence). Trimming stripped 6 bases from V and 9 bases from J, with 18 bases between. The CDR3 region is CASSPTRLELEQFF. In nucleotides, the CDR3 is TGTGCCAGCAGCCCTACCAGACTAGAACTTGAGCAGTTCTTC.

The chain recombines TRBV5-5 with TRBJ2-7, with TRBD1 matching over 8 bases. There are 13 residues in the CDR3. With 4 bases clipped from V and 3 bases from J, the junction kept 3 bases outside the gene matches. Germline V gene data show CDR1 as SGHKS and CDR2 as YYEKEE (reference sequence). The CDR3 reads CASSPTGVYEQYF. CDR3 in DNA: TGTGCCAGCAGCCCGACAGGGGTCTACGAGCAGTACTTC. Full variable domain (outside the CDR3, taken from reference TRBV5-5 and TRBJ2-7): DAGVTQSPTHLIKTRGQQVTLRCSPISGHKSVSWYQQVLGQGPQFIFQYYEKEERGRGNFPDRFSARQFPNYSSELNVNALLLGDSALYLCASSPTGVYEQYFGPGTRLTVT.

V and J are TRBV19 and TRBJ2-7; tentatively, D is TRBD1 (5 bases). Per the germline V gene, CDR1 is LNHDA and CDR2 is SQIVND (reference sequence). This CDR3 has 14 residues. The V and J ends lost 1 base and 3 bases respectively, with 10 bases between them. The CDR3 region is CASSIAGSHYEQYF. The CDR3, as DNA: TGTGCCAGTAGTATAGCAGGGTCCCACTACGAGCAGTACTTC.

This chain joins TRBV18 and TRBJ1-1, with D perhaps TRBD1 (6 bases). Germline V gene sequence: CDR1 KGHSH, CDR2 LQKENI. Trimming shortened V by 3 bases and J by 4 bases, and 18 bases separated the two germline ends. This CDR3 contains 16 residues. The DNA for the CDR3 is TGTGCCAGCTCACCGGCGAGCTCGGGACAAGTCACTGAAGCTTTCTTT. It yields the protein CASSPASSGQVTEAFF. Full variable domain (rest looked up from reference TRBV18 and TRBJ1-1): NAGVMQNPRHLVRRRGQEARLRCSPMKGHSHVYWYRQLPEEGLKFMVYLQKENIIDESGMPKERFSAEFPKEGPSILRIQQVVRGDSAAYFCASSPASSGQVTEAFFGQGTRLTVV.

The genes are TRBV6-6 and TRBJ2-5; D possibly corresponds to TRBD2 (5 bases). Germline-derived CDR1 and CDR2 are MNHNY and SVGAGI (reference sequence). The CDR3 consists of 13 residues. The germline V and J ends were trimmed by 2 bases and 7 bases, with 11 bases remaining between them. The CDR3 here is CASSYREEGTQYF. CDR3 nucleotide sequence: TGTGCCAGCAGTTACCGGGAAGAAGGGACCCAGTACTTC.

The chain carries TRBV5-1 and TRBJ2-5; TRBD2 agrees at 10 bases. Germline trimming cut 2 bases from V and 2 bases from J; bases unmatched to any gene: 3. This CDR3 comprises 15 residues. Germline values: CDR1 SGHRS, CDR2 YFSETQ. CDR3: CASSFSGGAQETQYF. The CDR3 nucleotides are TGCGCCAGCAGCTTCAGCGGGGGGGCACAAGAGACCCAGTACTTC.

The V and J genes are TRBV27 and TRBJ2-5; 8 nucleotides line up with TRBD1. CDR3 length: 13 residues. V shed 6 bases and J 2 bases; nucleotides not matched to a gene: 2. In germline, CDR1 is MNHEY, CDR2 SMNVEV (reference sequence). Here the CDR3 reads CASRYRGQETQYF. CDR3 coding DNA: TGTGCCAGCAGGTACAGGGGGCAAGAGACCCAGTACTTC.

The gene calls are TRBV5-1 and TRBJ2-7; the D gene is possibly TRBD2 (5 bases). Germline loops: CDR1 SGHRS, CDR2 YFSETQ. V was clipped by 0 bases and J by 3 bases, with 7 bases between them. The CDR3 is 13 residues long. CDR3 protein: CASSLGEGYEQYF. The CDR3, as DNA: TGCGCCAGCAGCTTGGGAGAGGGCTACGAGCAGTACTTC.

V and J are TRBV5-4 and TRBJ1-2; TRBD1 matches 8 bases. This CDR3 has 14 residues. V shed 1 base, J shed 2 bases, and the junction held 1 base outside the gene matches. CDR1 and CDR2 from the germline V gene are SGHNT and YYREEE (reference sequence). The CDR3 sequence: CASSLQGANYGYTF. The CDR3 DNA is TGTGCCAGCAGCTTGCAGGGGGCGAACTATGGCTACACCTTC.

V usage is TRBV6-5 and J usage is TRBJ1-5; D gene uncertain. CDR1 and CDR2 from the germline V gene are MNHEY and SVGAGI. The CDR3 is 15 residues long. V shed 6 bases and J shed 3 bases, with 15 bases lying between them. For the CDR3, the DNA is TGTGCCAGCAGCCCCTATTTTCCCCTCAATCAGCCCCAGCATTTT. Amino acid sequence: CASSPYFPLNQPQHF.